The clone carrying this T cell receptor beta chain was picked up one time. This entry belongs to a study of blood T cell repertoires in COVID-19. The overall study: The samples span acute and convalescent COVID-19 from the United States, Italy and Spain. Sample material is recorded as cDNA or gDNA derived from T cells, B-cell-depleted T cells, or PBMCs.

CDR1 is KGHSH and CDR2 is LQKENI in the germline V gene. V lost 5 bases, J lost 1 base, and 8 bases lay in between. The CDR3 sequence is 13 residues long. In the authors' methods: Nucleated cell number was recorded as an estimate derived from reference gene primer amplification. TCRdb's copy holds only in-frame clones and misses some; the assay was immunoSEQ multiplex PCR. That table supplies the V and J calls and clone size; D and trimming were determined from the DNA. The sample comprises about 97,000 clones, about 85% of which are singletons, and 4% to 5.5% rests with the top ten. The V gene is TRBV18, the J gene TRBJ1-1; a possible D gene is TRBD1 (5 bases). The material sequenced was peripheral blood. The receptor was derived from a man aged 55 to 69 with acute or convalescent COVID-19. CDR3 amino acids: CASSEDKNTEAFF. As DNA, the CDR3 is TGTGCCAGCTCAGAGGACAAGAACACTGAAGCTTTCTTT.